This T cell receptor beta chain was recorded in a study of CD8+CD57+ T cells in acquired aplastic anemia. Looking at the study overall: The study obtained an average of 3.2 ug of DNA from sorted CD4+ and CD8+ cells. Study results and caveats: CD8+ Simpson's diversity in patients was not significantly different from that in controls. The same twenty-nine CD8+ CDR3 sequences occurred in patients and in controls.

A word on this clonotype: Its specificity is unknown.

Researchers used genomic DNA as the template to profile TCR beta VDJ and CDR3. TCRdb redid the calling of the reads with MiXCR, one entry per CDR3 protein. The repertoire consists of under 200,000 distinct CDR3 sequences, with less than 50% occurring once and the leading ten covering around a third. Whoever was chosen for sequencing had shown CD8+CD57+ cell expansion by flow cytometry. When blood sampling took place, the patients had received no therapy. With 8 bases clipped from V and 0 bases from J, the junction kept 6 bases outside the gene matches. CDR3 length: 14 amino acids. Germline CDR1 is SNHLY and CDR2 is FYNNEI.

Sequencing was carried out using sorted CD4+, CD8+, or CD8+CD57+ T cells (not recorded which) from PBMCs. V and J are TRBV2 and TRBJ1-1; 7 nucleotides line up with TRBD1. The TCR was taken from a human donor with aplastic anemia. The CDR3 region has the DNA TGTGCCAGCTCGACAGGGCCAATGAACACTGAAGCTTTCTTT. This codes for CASSTGPMNTEAFF.